Below, 11 T cell receptor beta chains from the same sample are listed, as sequenced in a study of OX40 agonist ivuxolimab in advanced cancers. Using immunoSEQ multiplex PCR, the repertoire was profiled, and TCRdb retains in-frame clones only, with some absent. The profile shows tens of thousands of clones, around 90% of them singletons. The sequencing here drew on CD4+ or CD8+ T cells sorted from blood, taken in a trial of the OX40 agonist ivuxolimab. The origin of the receptors is an adult with an advanced solid tumor such as melanoma, head and neck, liver or kidney cancer.

CDR3 amino acids: CASSPIGGTDTQYF. The CDR3 region has the DNA TGTGCCAGCAGTCCTATTGGGGGCACAGATACGCAGTATTTT. The chain recombines TRBV6-5 with TRBJ2-3, with D unresolved. Germline V gene sequence: CDR1 MNHEY, CDR2 SVGAGI. There are 14 residues in the CDR3. V was clipped by 5 bases and J by 1 base, with 10 bases between them.

This clone was seen only once. The chain carries TRBV6-6 and TRBJ2-7, with 7 bases identical to TRBD1. CDR1 is MNHNY, CDR2 SVGAGI, per germline (reference sequence). CDR3 length: 14 amino acids. J gave up 5 bases and V 6 bases, and 10 bases lay outside the gene matches. CDR3 sequence (DNA): TGTGCCAGCAGCGCAGGGGGAACCCTCAACGAGCAGTACTTC. Residues: CASSAGGTLNEQYF.

The CDR3 DNA reads as TGTGCCAGCAGCTTATCGTCCAGCGGGGGTCCCTACGAGCAGTACTTC. Its translation is CASSLSSSGGPYEQYF. The V and J genes are TRBV7-2 and TRBJ2-7; 8 positions agree with TRBD2. With V trimmed by 2 bases and J by 2 bases, 8 bases remained unmatched. The CDR3 consists of 16 residues. Germline V gene sequence: CDR1 SGHTA, CDR2 FQGNSA.

The chain combines TRBV9 with TRBJ1-1; TRBD1 matches 7 bases. The germline V gene has CDR1 SGDLS and CDR2 YYNGEE. The length of the CDR3 is 15 residues. V gave up 2 bases and J gave up 4 bases; unmatched junction bases: 8. This CDR3 is CASSVGSGGGTEAFF. The DNA of the CDR3 is TGTGCCAGCAGCGTGGGATCAGGGGGAGGCACTGAAGCTTTCTTT.

The chain couples TRBV19 to TRBJ1-5, with D unclear. The germline CDR1 and CDR2 sequences are LNHDA and SQIVND (reference sequence). The CDR3 loop spans 17 amino acids. With 8 bases removed from V and 0 bases from J, the gap between germline ends came to 20 bases. The CDR3 reads CASHPEGGVYSNQPQHF. The CDR3 coding sequence is TGTGCCAGTCATCCCGAGGGTGGGGTTTATAGCAATCAGCCCCAGCATTTT.

The CDR3 spells CASNTAGDYEQYF. The CDR3 DNA reads TGTGCCAGCAATACGGCAGGGGACTACGAGCAGTACTTC. The chain employs TRBV5-7 and TRBJ2-7; a possible D gene is TRBD1 (6 bases). TRBV5-7 is an ORF, and what it does is uncertain. With 6 bases removed from V and 3 bases from J, the gap between germline ends came to 13 bases. CDR3 length: 13 amino acids.

This clone was counted a single time. This chain joins TRBV6-1 and TRBJ1-5, with D perhaps TRBD1 (6 bases). CDR1 MNHNS and CDR2 SASEGT come from the germline V gene. Trimming took off 5 bases at V and 5 bases at J, with 7 bases between the two ends. The CDR3 has 12 amino acids. For the CDR3, the DNA is TGTGCCAGCAGTACAGGGTATCAGCCCCAGCATTTT. Protein: CASSTGYQPQHF.

J is TRBJ2-1 and V is TRBV7-9, with D unclear. Germline assignment: CDR1 SEHNR and CDR2 FQNEAQ (reference sequence). Trimming shortened V by 8 bases and J by 8 bases, and 13 bases separated the two germline ends. This CDR3 region has 12 residues. Here the CDR3 DNA reads TGTGCCAGCGGTGGAGATAGGGATGAGCAGTTCTTC. This encodes CASGGDRDEQFF.

V usage is TRBV28 and J usage is TRBJ2-1; 12 nucleotides align to TRBD2. Looked up from germline, CDR1 is MDHEN and CDR2 is SYDVKM. CDR3 length: 15 amino acids. The J segment lost 7 bases and the V segment lost 6 bases, leaving 7 bases of the junction unmatched. CDR3 in amino acids: CASRLLAGGPNEQFF. In nucleotides, the CDR3 is TGTGCCAGCAGGCTCCTAGCGGGAGGGCCTAATGAGCAGTTCTTC.

The gene calls are TRBV27 and TRBJ2-5, with D uncertain. This CDR3 spans 15 amino acids. The V and J ends lost 5 bases and 5 bases respectively, with 18 bases between them. The germline V gene has CDR1 MNHEY and CDR2 SMNVEV (reference sequence). The CDR3 DNA reads as TGTGCCAGCAGTGCCGGGTGGGTCTCGGGCGAGACCCAGTACTTC. Its protein product is CASSAGWVSGETQYF.

V and J are TRBV7-9 and TRBJ2-7; D unclear. This CDR3 has 13 residues. Germline V gene sequence: CDR1 SEHNR, CDR2 FQNEAQ (reference sequence). V lost 5 bases and J 2 bases, leaving 10 bases between the germline ends. The CDR3 reads CASSNGLTYEQYF. CDR3 in DNA: TGTGCCAGCAGCAATGGGTTAACCTACGAGCAGTACTTC.